Given below is one TCR beta chain in context. The junction departs from the called germline gene at one end, perhaps through a read error. The germline gives CDR1 SQVTM, CDR2 ANQGSEA. The CDR3 covers 12 residues. These data come from a study of cytomegalovirus exposure and HLA in healthy donors. A multiplex PCR was run with 60 Vbeta primers and 13 Jbeta primers. Sequencing was performed with immunoSEQ multiplex PCR; in TCRdb, only in-frame clones are kept and a portion is missing. The sample includes about 160,000 clones, around three quarters of them seen just once. J is TRBJ2-5 and V is TRBV29-1; 8 bases fit TRBD1. Material: PBMCs. The receptor comes from a woman between 45 and 65 years old in good health and CMV-seropositive. The CDR3 spells CSVAQGVEAQYF. The CDR3 DNA reads TGCAGCGTTGCACAGGGGGTAGAGGCCCAGTACTTC.